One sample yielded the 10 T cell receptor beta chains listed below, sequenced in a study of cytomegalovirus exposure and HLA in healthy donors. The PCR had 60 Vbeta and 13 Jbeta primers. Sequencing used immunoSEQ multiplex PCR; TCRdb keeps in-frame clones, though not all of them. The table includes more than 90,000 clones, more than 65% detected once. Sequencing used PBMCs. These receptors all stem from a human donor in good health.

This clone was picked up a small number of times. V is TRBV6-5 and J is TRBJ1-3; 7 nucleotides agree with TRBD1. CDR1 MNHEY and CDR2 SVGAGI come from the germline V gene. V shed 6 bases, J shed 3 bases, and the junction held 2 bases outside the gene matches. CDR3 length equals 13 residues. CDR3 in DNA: TGTGCCAGCAGGACAGGGTTTGGAAACACCATATATTTT. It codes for CASRTGFGNTIYF.

CDR3: CASSLRLGGLHEAFF. CDR3 sequence (DNA): TGTGCCAGCAGTTTACGTCTCGGGGGGCTGCATGAAGCTTTCTTT. The chain links TRBV28 to TRBJ1-1; possibly TRBD1 for D (6 bases). Germline V gene lookup returns CDR1 MDHEN and CDR2 SYDVKM. Between the trimmed V and J ends, which lost 2 bases and 7 bases, there was a span of 17 bases. CDR3 size: 15 residues.

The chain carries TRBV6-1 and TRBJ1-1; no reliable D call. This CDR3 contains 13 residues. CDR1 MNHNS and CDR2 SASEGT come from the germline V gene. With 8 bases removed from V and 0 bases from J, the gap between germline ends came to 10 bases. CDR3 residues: CASPGFMNTEAFF. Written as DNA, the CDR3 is TGTGCCAGCCCGGGGTTCATGAACACTGAAGCTTTCTTT.

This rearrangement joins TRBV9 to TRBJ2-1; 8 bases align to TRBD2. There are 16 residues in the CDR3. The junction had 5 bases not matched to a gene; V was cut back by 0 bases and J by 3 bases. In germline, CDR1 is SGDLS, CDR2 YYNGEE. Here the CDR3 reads CASSVEGLVVYNEQFF. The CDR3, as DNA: TGTGCCAGCAGCGTAGAGGGACTAGTTGTCTACAATGAGCAGTTCTTC.

CDR3 DNA: TGTGCCAGCAGCTGGGTTGCGTGGGCAGGGGCGACCGGGGAGCTGTTTTTT. Translated: CASSWVAWAGATGELFF. This chain joins TRBV13 and TRBJ2-2; tentatively, D is TRBD1 (6 bases). The CDR3 consists of 17 residues. Germline V lookup: CDR1 PRHDT, CDR2 FYEKMQ (reference sequence). Trimming removed 4 bases from V and 5 bases from J, with 20 bases in between.

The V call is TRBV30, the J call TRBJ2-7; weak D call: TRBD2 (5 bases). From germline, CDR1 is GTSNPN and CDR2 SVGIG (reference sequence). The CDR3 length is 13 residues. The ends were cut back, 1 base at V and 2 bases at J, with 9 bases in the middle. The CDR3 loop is CAWSGTGAYEQYF. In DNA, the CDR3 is TGTGCCTGGAGTGGGACCGGGGCCTACGAGCAGTACTTC.

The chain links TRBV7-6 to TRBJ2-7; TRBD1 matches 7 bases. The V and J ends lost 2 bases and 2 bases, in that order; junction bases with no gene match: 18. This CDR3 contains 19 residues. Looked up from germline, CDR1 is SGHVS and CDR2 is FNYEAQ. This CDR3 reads CASSLRVPGTDYPPYEQYF. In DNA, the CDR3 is TGTGCCAGCAGCTTACGTGTACCCGGGACAGACTACCCCCCCTACGAGCAGTACTTC.

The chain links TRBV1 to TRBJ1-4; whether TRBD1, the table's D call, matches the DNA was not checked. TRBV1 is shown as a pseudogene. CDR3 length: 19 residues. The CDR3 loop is CTSSQGIRDRGRFDEKLFF. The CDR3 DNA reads TGCACCAGCAGCCAGGGTATCCGGGACAGGGGGCGGTTTGATGAAAAACTGTTTTTT.

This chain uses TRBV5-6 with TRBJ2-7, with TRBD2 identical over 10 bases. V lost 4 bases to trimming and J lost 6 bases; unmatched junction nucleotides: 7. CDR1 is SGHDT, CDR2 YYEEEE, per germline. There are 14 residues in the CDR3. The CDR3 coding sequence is TGTGCCAGCAGCCCTCTAGCGGGAGTAATCGAGCAGTACTTC. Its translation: CASSPLAGVIEQYF.

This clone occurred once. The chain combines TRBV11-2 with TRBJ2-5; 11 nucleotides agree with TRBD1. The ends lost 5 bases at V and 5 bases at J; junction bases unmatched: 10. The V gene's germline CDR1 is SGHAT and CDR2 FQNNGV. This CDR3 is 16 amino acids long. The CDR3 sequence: CASSPPRTGGRETQYF. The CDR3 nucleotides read TGTGCCAGCAGCCCCCCCCGGACAGGGGGCCGGGAGACCCAGTACTTC.